This T cell receptor beta chain was captured by sequencing in a study of T cell repertoires in cytomegalovirus infection. V lost 3 bases and J lost 6; bases outside the gene matches: 7. CDR3 length equals 15 residues. Looked up from germline, CDR1 is LGHNA and CDR2 is YSLEER. TCRdb passed the reads through MiXCR, listing each CDR3 protein once. There are about 830,000 distinct CDR3 sequences in the sample; 32% occur only once, and roughly an eighth lies in the top ten. This clonotype showed up just a few times. The antigen remains undetermined. Material: cultured CD8+ T cells from PBMCs, obtained from culture after CMV antigen stimulation. The J gene is TRBJ2-2, the V gene TRBV4-3; TRBD1 matches 7 bases. The sequence derives from a human donor in good health (CMV status not recorded). Some clones in this sample may be carry-over from other donors' samples. The DNA for the CDR3 is TGCGCCAGCAGCCATCCTCAGGGGGTTCCCGGGGAGCTGTTTTTT. This encodes CASSHPQGVPGELFF.